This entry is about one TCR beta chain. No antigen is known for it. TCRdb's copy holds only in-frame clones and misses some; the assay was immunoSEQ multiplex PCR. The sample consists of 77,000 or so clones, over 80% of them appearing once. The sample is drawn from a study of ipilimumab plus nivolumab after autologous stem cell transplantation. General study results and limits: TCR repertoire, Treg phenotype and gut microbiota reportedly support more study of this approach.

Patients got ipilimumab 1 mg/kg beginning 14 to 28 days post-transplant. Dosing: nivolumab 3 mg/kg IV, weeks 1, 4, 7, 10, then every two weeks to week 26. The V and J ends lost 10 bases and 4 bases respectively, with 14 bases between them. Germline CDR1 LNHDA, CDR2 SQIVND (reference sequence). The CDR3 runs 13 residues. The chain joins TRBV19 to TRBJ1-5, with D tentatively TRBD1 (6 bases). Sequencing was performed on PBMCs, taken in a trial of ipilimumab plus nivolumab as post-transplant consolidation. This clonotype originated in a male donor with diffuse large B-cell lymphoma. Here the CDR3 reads CATRGQGNQPQHF. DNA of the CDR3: TGTGCCACTAGGGGACAAGGAAATCAGCCCCAGCATTTT. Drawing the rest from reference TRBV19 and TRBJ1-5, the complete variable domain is DGGITQSPKYLFRKEGQNVTLSCEQNLNHDAMYWYRQDPGQGLRLIYYSQIVNDFQKGDIAEGYSVSREKKESFPLTVTSAQKNPTAFYLCATRGQGNQPQHFGDGTRLSIL.